This TCR beta chain was recovered during a study of cytomegalovirus exposure and HLA in healthy donors. Study-wide results and caveats: The HLA-A and HLA-B alleles of most subjects were reportedly predicted accurately from TCR beta sequences. V- and J-gene trimming in TCR beta was tied to a missense DCLRE1C variant by an analysis performed later. Some highly shared sequence variants likely arose as a pipeline artifact.

Points on this clone: Its antigen is not identified.

PCR was performed using 60 Vbeta and 13 Jbeta primers. Sequencing was performed with immunoSEQ multiplex PCR; in TCRdb, only in-frame clones are kept and a portion is missing. The repertoire consists of about 210,000 clones, with 83% occurring once and the leading ten covering under 2%. CDR1 and CDR2 (germline): SGHRS, YFSETQ. V trimming: 4 bases; J trimming: 0 bases; junction bases outside the gene matches: 16. The CDR3 spans 20 residues. These donors counted as nominally healthy when sampled, but unrecorded immune exposures were likely. The clonotype originates from a man aged 35-49 years in good health and CMV-seropositive. This chain uses TRBV5-1 with TRBJ2-1; 10 bases line up with TRBD2. Sequencing was carried out using PBMCs. CDR3 residues: CASSPEGSGRIDSSYNEQFF. CDR3 nucleotides: TGCGCCAGCAGCCCGGAGGGTAGCGGGAGGATTGACAGCTCCTACAATGAGCAGTTCTTC.